The rows below give T cell receptor beta chains drawn from one sample of a study of vaccination effects on CD4 cells after COVID-19. Using immunoSEQ multiplex PCR, the repertoire was profiled, and TCRdb retains in-frame clones only, with some absent. The data show around 81,000 clones, about three quarters seen once. No antigen has been identified for these receptors. The sequences come from CD4+ T cells from PBMCs cultured with HCoV-OC43 spike peptides, collected after COVID-19 vaccination. Receptor source: a human donor who received a COVID-19 vaccine. Each CDR3 is given with its conserved first and last residue. Each record gives: J gene, V gene, clone size, D gene, CDR3 protein, CDR3 DNA. A D gene is named only where the DNA matches it firmly. Not all rows give a size; the values are once, few, many and, for expanded clones, a class.

TRBJ1-5 | TRBV7-2 | medium-sized | . | CASSLSRLQPQHF | TGTGCCAGCAGCTTATCCAGGCTTCAGCCCCAGCATTTT
TRBJ2-2 | TRBV24-1 | . | . | CATTEARDTGELFF | TGTGCCACCACTGAGGCCAGAGACACCGGGGAGCTGTTTTTT
TRBJ1-1 | TRBV6-4 | few | . | CASSDSTLTEAFF | TGTGCCAGCAGTGACTCGACCTTGACTGAAGCTTTCTTT
TRBJ1-2 | TRBV5-1 | . | . | CASSLNGVGYGYTF | TGCGCCAGCAGCTTGAACGGAGTAGGGTATGGCTACACCTTC
TRBJ2-3 | TRBV2 | . | TRBD2 | CASGGEDTDTQYF | TGTGCCAGCGGGGGGGAGGACACAGATACGCAGTATTTT
TRBJ1-5 | TRBV24-1 | . | . | CATSDPGGVGQPQHF | TGTGCCACCAGTGATCCCGGCGGGGTCGGTCAGCCCCAGCATTTT
TRBJ2-3 | TRBV29-1 | . | TRBD1 | CSARQGFNPDTQYF | TGCAGCGCTCGACAGGGATTCAACCCAGATACGCAGTATTTT
TRBJ1-1 | TRBV5-4 | . | . | CASSLIGNTEAFF | TGTGCCAGCAGCTTGATTGGGAACACTGAAGCTTTCTTT
TRBJ2-1 | TRBV18 | . | TRBD2 | CASSPLAGIYNEQFF | TGTGCCAGCTCACCACTAGCGGGGATCTACAATGAGCAGTTCTTC
TRBJ1-2 | TRBV5-1 | . | . | CASSLSSTSNYGYTF | TGCGCCAGCAGCTTGTCGAGTACTTCTAACTATGGCTACACCTTC
TRBJ2-2 | TRBV6-4 | . | . | CASSPRIENTGELFF | TGTGCCAGCAGTCCACGGATCGAGAACACCGGGGAGCTGTTTTTT
TRBJ1-2 | TRBV24-1 | . | . | CATSDGRGRGGYTF | TGTGCCACCAGTGACGGGAGGGGGAGAGGAGGCTACACCTTC
TRBJ1-5 | TRBV2 | few | . | CASRDRSNQPQHF | TGTGCCAGCAGGGACAGATCCAATCAGCCCCAGCATTTT
TRBJ2-2 | TRBV11-2 | . | . | CASSPTLVTTGELFF | TGTGCCAGCAGCCCGACACTGGTTACAACCGGGGAGCTGTTTTTT
TRBJ1-2 | TRBV7-9 | . | . | CASSLAQGSGYTF | TGTGCCAGCAGCCTAGCACAGGGAAGCGGCTACACCTTC
TRBJ2-3 | TRBV19 | . | TRBD1 | CASKGQRSTDTQYF | TGTGCCAGTAAGGGACAGCGGAGCACAGATACGCAGTATTTT
TRBJ1-1 | TRBV10-3 | . | TRBD1 | CAISESRQGRFGTEAFF | TGTGCCATCAGTGAGTCTCGACAGGGTCGGTTTGGCACTGAAGCTTTCTTT
TRBJ1-2 | TRBV7-2 | . | TRBD1 | CASSSPPGGVYGYTF | TGTGCCAGCAGCTCCCCCCCAGGGGGCGTCTATGGCTACACCTTC
TRBJ2-5 | TRBV5-1 | . | TRBD2 | CASSLAVPGLAGGGETQYF | TGCGCCAGCAGCTTGGCCGTTCCGGGGCTAGCGGGGGGAGGTGAGACCCAGTACTTC
TRBJ2-1 | TRBV2 | once | TRBD1 | CASPGQGISNEQFF | TGTGCCAGCCCGGGACAGGGCATTTCCAATGAGCAGTTCTTC
TRBJ2-3 | TRBV3-1/TRBV3-2 | . | TRBD1 | CASSQGQGARDTQYF | TGTGCCAGCAGTCAAGGACAGGGGGCGAGGGATACGCAGTATTTT
TRBJ2-1 | TRBV5-4 | few | TRBD1 | CASSLIGTGVGEQFF | TGTGCCAGCAGCTTGATTGGGACAGGGGTGGGTGAGCAGTTCTTC